The sample holds one count of the clone carrying this T cell receptor (beta chain). The germline CDR1 and CDR2 sequences are KGHSH and LQKENI. This CDR3 has 14 amino acids. V was clipped by 1 base and J by 1 base, with 7 bases between them. This specimen comes from a study of blood T cell repertoires in COVID-19. Study-level background: The United States, Italy and Spain were the sources of the acute and convalescent COVID-19 samples. T cells, B-cell-depleted T cells, or PBMCs supplied cDNA or gDNA.

As handled by the study authors: Amplifying reference gene primers gave estimates of nucleated cell counts. Clones were read by immunoSEQ multiplex PCR, and TCRdb kept only the in-frame ones, dropping some. The V and J calls and clone size come from that table; D and trimming were worked out from the DNA. The sample has about 110,000 clones; about 80% are singletons. Sequenced material: peripheral blood. The TCR sequence derives from a woman aged 55-70 years with acute or convalescent COVID-19. The chain links TRBV18 to TRBJ1-1, with unresolved D. The chain's CDR3 is CASSPLAGNTEAFF. Here the CDR3 DNA reads TGTGCCAGCTCACCACTAGCCGGGAACACTGAAGCTTTCTTT.